This TCR beta chain stems from a study of blood T cell repertoires in COVID-19. Membership in each cohort depended on participant-reported clinical history. TCRdb's table, derived via immunoSEQ multiplex PCR, lists solely in-frame clones and lacks some. The table shows about 230,000 clones, with 87% occurring only once. This TCR was recovered from a young man who had recovered from COVID-19. Specimen: PBMCs or T cells enriched from blood (not recorded which).

The CDR3 loop reads CASSFSGTGSVYEQYF. The DNA of the CDR3 is TGTGCCAGCAGCTTTTCCGGGACAGGGTCAGTCTACGAGCAGTACTTC. V and J are TRBV7-9 and TRBJ2-7, with 9 nucleotides matching TRBD1. V was pared by 3 bases and J by 3 bases, with 9 bases of the junction left unmatched. Germline V gene lookup returns CDR1 SEHNR and CDR2 FQNEAQ (reference sequence). The CDR3 is 16 residues long.